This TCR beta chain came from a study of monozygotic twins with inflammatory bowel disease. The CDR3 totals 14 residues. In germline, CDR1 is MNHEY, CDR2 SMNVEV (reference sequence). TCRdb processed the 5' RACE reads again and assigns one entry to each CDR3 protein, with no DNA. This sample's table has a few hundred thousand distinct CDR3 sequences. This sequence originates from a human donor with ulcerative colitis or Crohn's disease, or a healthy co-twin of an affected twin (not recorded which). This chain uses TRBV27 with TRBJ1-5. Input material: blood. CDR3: CASTSRLGIQPQHF.